A single sample gave rise to the 8 T cell receptor beta chains below, sequenced in a study of blood T cell repertoires in COVID-19. Generated by immunoSEQ multiplex PCR, the TCRdb table keeps only in-frame clones and is missing some. The table records approximately 240,000 clones, about 80% of them present only once. What was sequenced was peripheral blood. These receptors all come from a young woman who had recovered from COVID-19.

This clone appeared a single time. CDR3 region: CASSLDWGADEQYF. In nucleotides, the CDR3 is TGTGCCAGCAGCTTGGATTGGGGCGCGGACGAGCAGTACTTC. V and J are TRBV5-4 and TRBJ2-7, with a possible D match to TRBD1 (5 bases). The CDR3 extends over 14 amino acids. Trimming cost V 0 bases and J 5 bases, with 12 bases left between them. CDR1 is SGHNT and CDR2 is YYREEE in the germline V gene (reference sequence).

V gene TRBV10-3 combines with J gene TRBJ2-1, with TRBD2 matching 9 bases. Germline loops: CDR1 ENHRY, CDR2 SYGVKD. There are 15 residues in the CDR3. Germline trimming cut 5 bases from V and 2 bases from J; bases unmatched to any gene: 4. The CDR3 nucleotides are TGTGCCATCAGTCGGGTAGCGGGAGCCTACAATGAGCAGTTCTTC. Its protein product is CAISRVAGAYNEQFF.

This clone has a handful of counts. V usage is TRBV7-9 and J usage is TRBJ1-3, with D tentatively TRBD1 (6 bases). The CDR3 covers 15 residues. V was cut by 5 bases and J by 2 bases, with 13 bases left in between. The germline gives CDR1 SEHNR, CDR2 FQNEAQ (reference sequence). This CDR3 reads CASSPGQFAGNTIYF. The CDR3 bases are TGTGCCAGCAGCCCAGGACAGTTTGCTGGAAACACCATATATTTT. The full variable domain, in which reference TRBV7-9 and TRBJ1-3 provide the parts outside the CDR3, is DTGVSQNPRHKITKRGQNVTFRCDPISEHNRLYWYRQTLGQGPEFLTYFQNEAQLEKSRLLSDRFSAERPKGSFSTLEIQRTEQGDSAMYLCASSPGQFAGNTIYFGEGSWLTVV.

The rearrangement links TRBV25-1 to TRBJ2-7, with 8 bases matching TRBD1. V shed 4 bases, J shed 3 bases, and the junction held 2 bases outside the gene matches. This CDR3 has 13 residues. The germline gives CDR1 MGHDK, CDR2 SYGVNS. The chain's CDR3 is CASSATGGYEQYF. The CDR3 DNA reads TGTGCCAGCAGTGCTACAGGGGGCTACGAGCAGTACTTC.

This chain connects TRBV29-1 to TRBJ2-6; D remains ambiguous. CDR1 is SQVTM and CDR2 is ANQGSEA in the germline V gene. This CDR3 has 13 residues. V dropped 3 bases and J dropped 2 bases, with 5 bases sitting between them. The CDR3 region has the DNA TGCAGCGTTGACCGGGCTGGGGCCAACGTCCTGACTTTC. This gives the protein CSVDRAGANVLTF.

The chain has TRBV20-1 and TRBJ2-5, with 7 bases aligning to TRBD2. The V segment lost 3 bases and the J segment 5 bases; nucleotides outside the gene matches: 9. The CDR3 has 14 amino acids. Per the germline V gene, CDR1 is DFQATT and CDR2 is SNEGSKA (reference sequence). The CDR3 protein is CSASIAGVGETQYF. The CDR3 nucleotides read TGCAGTGCTAGTATTGCGGGAGTCGGGGAGACCCAGTACTTC.

The rearrangement joins TRBV19 to TRBJ2-2; weak D call: TRBD2 (5 bases). The CDR3 totals 15 residues. Trimming stripped 6 bases from V and 1 base from J, with 12 bases between. CDR1 and CDR2 (germline): LNHDA, SQIVND (reference sequence). The CDR3 region has the DNA TGTGCCAGTAGAAGGGATCGGGGGAACACCGGGGAGCTGTTTTTT. Protein product: CASRRDRGNTGELFF.

The gene calls are TRBV7-8 and TRBJ2-7, with 9 bases aligning to TRBD2. This CDR3 spans 19 amino acids. CDR1 and CDR2 (germline): SGHVS, FQNEAQ. Trimming removed 2 bases from V and 5 bases from J; junction bases left unmatched: 19. DNA of the CDR3: TGTGCCAGCAGCTTAACGGTACTAGCGGGTCCCCCCCGAGGCGACGAGCAGTACTTC. It codes for CASSLTVLAGPPRGDEQYF.